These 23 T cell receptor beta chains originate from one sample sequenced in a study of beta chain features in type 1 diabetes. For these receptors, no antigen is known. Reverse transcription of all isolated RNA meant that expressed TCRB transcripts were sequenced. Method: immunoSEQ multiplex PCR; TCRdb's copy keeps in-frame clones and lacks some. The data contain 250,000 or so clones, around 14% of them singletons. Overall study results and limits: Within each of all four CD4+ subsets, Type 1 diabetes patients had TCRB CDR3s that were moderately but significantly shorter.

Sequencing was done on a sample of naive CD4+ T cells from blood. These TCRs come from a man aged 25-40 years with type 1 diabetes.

The CDR3, as DNA: TGTGCCAGCAGCTTAGTTGCTAGCGAGGTCGGTTACGAGCAGTACTTC. This translates into CASSLVASEVGYEQYF. The V gene is TRBV7-2, the J gene TRBJ2-7, with D perhaps matching TRBD2 (6 bases). Trimming took 1 base from V and 4 from J, leaving 17 bases between them. The germline gives CDR1 SGHTA, CDR2 FQGNSA. The CDR3 contains 16 residues.

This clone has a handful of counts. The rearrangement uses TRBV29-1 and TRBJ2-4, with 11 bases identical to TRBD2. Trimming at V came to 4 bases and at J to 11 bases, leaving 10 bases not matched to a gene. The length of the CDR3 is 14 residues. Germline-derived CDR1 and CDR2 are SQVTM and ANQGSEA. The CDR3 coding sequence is TGCAGCGTTGTTCTTATAGCGGGAGGGACAGTTCAGTACTTC. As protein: CSVVLIAGGTVQYF. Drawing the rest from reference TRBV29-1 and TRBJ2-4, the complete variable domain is SAVISQKPSRDICQRGTSLTIQCQVDSQVTMMFWYRQQPGQSLTLIATANQGSEATYESGFVIDKFPISRPNLTFSTLTVSNMSPEDSSIYLCSVVLIAGGTVQYFGAGTRLSVL.

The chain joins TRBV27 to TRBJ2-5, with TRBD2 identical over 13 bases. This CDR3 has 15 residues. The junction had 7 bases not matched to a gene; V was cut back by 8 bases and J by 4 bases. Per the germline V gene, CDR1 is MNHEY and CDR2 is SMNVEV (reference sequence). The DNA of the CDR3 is TGTGCCAGCTCTGGGACTAGCGGGACTGTAGAGACCCAGTACTTC. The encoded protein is CASSGTSGTVETQYF.

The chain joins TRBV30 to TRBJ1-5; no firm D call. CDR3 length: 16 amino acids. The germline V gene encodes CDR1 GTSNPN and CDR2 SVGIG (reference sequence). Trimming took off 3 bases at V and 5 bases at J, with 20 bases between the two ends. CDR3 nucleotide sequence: TGTGCCTGGAGCGAGGAATCGGCCTGGAATCATCAGCCCCAGCATTTT. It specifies CAWSEESAWNHQPQHF.

CDR3 amino acids: CASSLQGGNEAFF. The CDR3 bases are TGTGCCAGCAGCTTACAGGGCGGCAATGAAGCTTTCTTT. The rearrangement joins TRBV7-9 to TRBJ1-1, with D tentatively TRBD1 (5 bases). CDR1 SEHNR and CDR2 FQNEAQ come from the germline V gene (reference sequence). The CDR3 is made up of 13 amino acids. Between the trimmed V and J ends, which lost 2 bases and 7 bases, there was a span of 11 bases.

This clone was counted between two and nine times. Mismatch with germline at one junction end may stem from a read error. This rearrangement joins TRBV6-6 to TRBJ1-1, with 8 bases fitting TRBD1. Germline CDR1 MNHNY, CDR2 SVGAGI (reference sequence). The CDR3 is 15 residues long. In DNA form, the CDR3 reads TGTGCCAGCAGTGACTCGACAGGGGCGAACACTGAAGCTTTCTTT. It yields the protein CASSDSTGANTEAFF.

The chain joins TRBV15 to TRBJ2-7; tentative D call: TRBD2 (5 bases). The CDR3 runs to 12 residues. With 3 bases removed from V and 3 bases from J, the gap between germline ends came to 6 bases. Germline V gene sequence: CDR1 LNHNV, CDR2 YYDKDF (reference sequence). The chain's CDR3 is CATSSDYYEQYF. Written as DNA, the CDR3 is TGTGCCACCAGCAGCGACTACTACGAGCAGTACTTC.

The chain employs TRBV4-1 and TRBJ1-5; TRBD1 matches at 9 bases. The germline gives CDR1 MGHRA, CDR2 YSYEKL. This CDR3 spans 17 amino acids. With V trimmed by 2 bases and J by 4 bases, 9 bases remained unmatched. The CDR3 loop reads CASSQTLGTGLNQPQHF. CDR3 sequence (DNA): TGCGCCAGCAGCCAAACCCTCGGGACAGGGTTAAATCAGCCCCAGCATTTT.

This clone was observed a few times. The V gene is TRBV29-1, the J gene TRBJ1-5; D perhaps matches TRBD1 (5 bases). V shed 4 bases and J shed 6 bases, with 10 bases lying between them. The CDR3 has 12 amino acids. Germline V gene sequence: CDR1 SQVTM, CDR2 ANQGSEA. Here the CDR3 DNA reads TGCAGCGTTGGAGAAGGGGCTCAGCCCCAGCATTTT. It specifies CSVGEGAQPQHF.

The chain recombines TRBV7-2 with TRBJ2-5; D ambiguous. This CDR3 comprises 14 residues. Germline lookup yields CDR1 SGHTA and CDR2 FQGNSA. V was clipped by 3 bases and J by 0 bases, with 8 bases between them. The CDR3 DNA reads TGTGCCAGCAGCTTGACACCTTACCAAGAGACCCAGTACTTC. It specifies CASSLTPYQETQYF.

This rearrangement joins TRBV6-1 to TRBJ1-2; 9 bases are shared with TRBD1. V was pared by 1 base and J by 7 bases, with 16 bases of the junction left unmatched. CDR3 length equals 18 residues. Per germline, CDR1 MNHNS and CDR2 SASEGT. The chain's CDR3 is CASSEGRRQGDLSVGYTF. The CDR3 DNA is TGTGCCAGCAGTGAAGGTCGGAGACAGGGGGATTTGTCGGTTGGCTACACCTTC.

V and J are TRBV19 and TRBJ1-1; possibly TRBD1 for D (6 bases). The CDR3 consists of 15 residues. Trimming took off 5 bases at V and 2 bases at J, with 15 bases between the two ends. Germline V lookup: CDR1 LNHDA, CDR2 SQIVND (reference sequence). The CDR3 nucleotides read TGTGCCAGTAGTGCCCAGGGGCGGGCTAACACTGAAGCTTTCTTT. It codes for CASSAQGRANTEAFF.

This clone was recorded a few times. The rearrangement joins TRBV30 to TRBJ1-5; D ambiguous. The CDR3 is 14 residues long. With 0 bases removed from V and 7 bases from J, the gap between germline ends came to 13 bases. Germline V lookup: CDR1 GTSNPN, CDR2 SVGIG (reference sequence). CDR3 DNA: TGTGCCTGGAGTGTAGCGTCGGTCGGACAGCCCCAGCATTTT. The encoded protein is CAWSVASVGQPQHF.

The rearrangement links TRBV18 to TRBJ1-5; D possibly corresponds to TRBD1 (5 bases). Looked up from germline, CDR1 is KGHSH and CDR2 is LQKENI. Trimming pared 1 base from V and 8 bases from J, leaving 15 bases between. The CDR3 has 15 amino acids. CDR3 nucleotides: TGTGCCAGCTCACCACTTCAGGGACTGGGGGAGCCCCAGCATTTT. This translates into CASSPLQGLGEPQHF.

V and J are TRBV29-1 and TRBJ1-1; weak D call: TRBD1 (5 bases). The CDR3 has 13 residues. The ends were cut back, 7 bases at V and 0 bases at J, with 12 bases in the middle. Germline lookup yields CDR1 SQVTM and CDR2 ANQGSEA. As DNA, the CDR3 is TGCAGCGCCCAATCGACAGTGAACACTGAAGCTTTCTTT. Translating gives CSAQSTVNTEAFF.

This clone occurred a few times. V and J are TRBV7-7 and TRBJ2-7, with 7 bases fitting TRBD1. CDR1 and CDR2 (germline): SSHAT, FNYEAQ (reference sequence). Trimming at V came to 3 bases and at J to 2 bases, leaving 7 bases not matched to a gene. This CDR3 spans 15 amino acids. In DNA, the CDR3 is TGTGCCAGCAGCTTGGGTACAGGGGACACCTACGAGCAGTACTTC. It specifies CASSLGTGDTYEQYF.

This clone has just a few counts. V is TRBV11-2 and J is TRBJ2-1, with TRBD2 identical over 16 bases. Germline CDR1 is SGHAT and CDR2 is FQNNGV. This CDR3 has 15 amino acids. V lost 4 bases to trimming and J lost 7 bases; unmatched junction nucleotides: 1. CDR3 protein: CASSSGLAGGNEQFF. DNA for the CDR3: TGTGCCAGCAGCTCGGGACTAGCGGGAGGGAATGAGCAGTTCTTC.

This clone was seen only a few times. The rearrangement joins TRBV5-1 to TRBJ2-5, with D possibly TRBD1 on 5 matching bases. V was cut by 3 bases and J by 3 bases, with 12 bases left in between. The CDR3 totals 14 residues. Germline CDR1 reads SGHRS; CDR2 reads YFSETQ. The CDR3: CASSWRQSKETQYF. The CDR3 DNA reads TGCGCCAGCAGCTGGAGACAGTCCAAAGAGACCCAGTACTTC.

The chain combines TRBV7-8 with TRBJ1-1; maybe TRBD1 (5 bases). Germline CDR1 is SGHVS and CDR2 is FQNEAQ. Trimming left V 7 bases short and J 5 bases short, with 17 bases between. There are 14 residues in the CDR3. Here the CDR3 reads CASTQAMGGTEAFF. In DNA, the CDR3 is TGTGCCAGCACACAGGCAATGGGTGGTACTGAAGCTTTCTTT.

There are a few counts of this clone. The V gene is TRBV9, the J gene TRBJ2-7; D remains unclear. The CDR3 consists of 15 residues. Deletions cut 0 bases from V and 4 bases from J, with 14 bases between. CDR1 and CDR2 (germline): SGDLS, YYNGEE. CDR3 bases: TGTGCCAGCAGCGTAGCCGCCTCAGTCCCTTACGAGCAGTACTTC. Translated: CASSVAASVPYEQYF.

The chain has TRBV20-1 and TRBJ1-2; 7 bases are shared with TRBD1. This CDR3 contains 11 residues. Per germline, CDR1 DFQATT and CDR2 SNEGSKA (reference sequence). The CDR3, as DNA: TGCAGGGCCGGGACAGAGGTTGGCTACACCTTC. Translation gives CRAGTEVGYTF.

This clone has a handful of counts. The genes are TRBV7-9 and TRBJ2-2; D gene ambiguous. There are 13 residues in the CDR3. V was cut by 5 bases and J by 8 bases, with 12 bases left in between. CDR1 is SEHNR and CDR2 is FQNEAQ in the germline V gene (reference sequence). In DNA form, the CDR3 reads TGTGCCAGCAGCCTACAGACCCGAGGGGAGCTGTTTTTT. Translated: CASSLQTRGELFF.

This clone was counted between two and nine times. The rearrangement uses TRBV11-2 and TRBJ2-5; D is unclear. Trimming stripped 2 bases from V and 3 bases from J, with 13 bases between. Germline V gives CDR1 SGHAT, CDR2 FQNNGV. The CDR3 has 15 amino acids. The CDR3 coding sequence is TGTGCCAGCAGCTTATCCCCCGAAGCCAAAGAGACCCAGTACTTC. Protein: CASSLSPEAKETQYF.